The entry that follows covers one T cell receptor (beta chain) sequence. The sample comes from a study of blood T cell repertoires in COVID-19. Germline assignment: CDR1 SGHTA and CDR2 FQGNSA. This CDR3 has 15 amino acids. V lost 2 bases and J lost 5; bases outside the gene matches: 4. The repertoire was sequenced with immunoSEQ multiplex PCR; TCRdb's copy has only in-frame clones and lacks some. The sample lists around 100,000 clones, about nine tenths occurring once. Material: peripheral blood. The TCR was taken from a man in his forties with acute or convalescent COVID-19. The genes are TRBV7-2 and TRBJ2-1; 9 bases are shared with TRBD2. CDR3 sequence reads: CASSLWVAGDNEQFF. In nucleotides, the CDR3 is TGTGCCAGCAGCTTATGGGTAGCGGGGGACAATGAGCAGTTCTTC.